These T cell receptor beta chains were read from a single sample in a study of blood T cell repertoires in COVID-19. The data were produced by immunoSEQ multiplex PCR, yet TCRdb's version contains in-frame clones alone and is incomplete. Among under 250,000 clones listed, around 84% were seen once. The sample taken for sequencing was peripheral blood. These receptors originate from a man in his forties or fifties with COVID-19, enrolled during active disease. Both conserved end residues are part of each CDR3. D genes are given only for firm matches. Not all rows give a size; the values are once, few, many and, for expanded clones, a class.

j_gene: TRBJ1-6; abundance: NA; d_gene: TRBD1; v_gene: TRBV6-1; CDR3aa: CASSELTGDGSPLHF; CDR3nt: TGTGCCAGCAGTGAACTGACAGGGGACGGTTCACCCCTCCACTTT
j_gene: TRBJ2-7; abundance: NA; d_gene: TRBD1; v_gene: TRBV28; CDR3aa: CASTERGTGGYEQYF; CDR3nt: TGTGCCAGCACCGAACGAGGGACAGGGGGCTACGAGCAGTACTTC
j_gene: TRBJ1-6; abundance: NA; d_gene: TRBD1; v_gene: TRBV27; CDR3aa: CASSLLGQGGSPLHF; CDR3nt: TGTGCCAGCAGCCTCCTGGGACAGGGCGGTTCACCCCTCCACTTT
j_gene: TRBJ2-1; abundance: NA; d_gene: TRBD2; v_gene: TRBV7-7; CDR3aa: CASSLALAGEGEQFF; CDR3nt: TGTGCTAGCAGCTTAGCGCTAGCGGGAGAGGGTGAGCAGTTCTTC
j_gene: TRBJ2-7; abundance: NA; d_gene: NA; v_gene: TRBV9; CDR3aa: CASSPRTDSLSYEQYF; CDR3nt: TGTGCCAGCAGCCCACGGACGGACAGCCTTTCCTACGAGCAGTACTTC
j_gene: TRBJ2-5; abundance: NA; d_gene: NA; v_gene: TRBV7-2; CDR3aa: CASSSHQTGQETQYF; CDR3nt: TGTGCCAGCAGCTCCCATCAGACAGGCCAAGAGACCCAGTACTTC
j_gene: TRBJ2-3; abundance: NA; d_gene: TRBD2; v_gene: TRBV6-1; CDR3aa: CASSEVAGVSDTQYF; CDR3nt: TGTGCCAGCAGTGAAGTAGCGGGAGTTTCAGATACGCAGTATTTT
j_gene: TRBJ2-1; abundance: once; d_gene: TRBD2; v_gene: TRBV27; CDR3aa: CASGLAGGSEQFF; CDR3nt: TGTGCCAGCGGCCTAGCGGGGGGGAGTGAGCAGTTCTTC
j_gene: TRBJ1-5; abundance: NA; d_gene: TRBD1; v_gene: TRBV12-3/TRBV12-4; CDR3aa: CASRTTGVQPQHF; CDR3nt: TGTGCCAGCAGGACCACAGGGGTTCAGCCCCAGCATTTT
j_gene: TRBJ1-5; abundance: NA; d_gene: NA; v_gene: TRBV19; CDR3aa: CASRGGVSNQPQHF; CDR3nt: TGTGCCAGTAGGGGGGGGGTAAGCAATCAGCCCCAGCATTTT
j_gene: TRBJ1-6; abundance: NA; d_gene: TRBD1; v_gene: TRBV19; CDR3aa: CASSIPGTGHNSPLHF; CDR3nt: TGTGCCAGTAGTATACCAGGGACAGGGCACAATTCACCCCTCCACTTT
j_gene: TRBJ2-2; abundance: NA; d_gene: TRBD2; v_gene: TRBV4-3; CDR3aa: CASSQQRTSGGSTGELFF; CDR3nt: TGCGCCAGCAGCCAGCAAAGGACTAGCGGGGGGAGCACCGGGGAGCTGTTTTTT
j_gene: TRBJ2-1; abundance: NA; d_gene: NA; v_gene: TRBV10-3; CDR3aa: CAISGGSSRIDEQFF; CDR3nt: TGTGCCATCAGTGGAGGGAGTTCGAGAATTGATGAGCAGTTCTTC
j_gene: TRBJ1-6; abundance: NA; d_gene: NA; v_gene: TRBV24-1; CDR3aa: CATSDLKQSSSSYNSPLHF; CDR3nt: TGTGCCACCAGTGATTTGAAACAGAGCTCAAGCTCCTATAATTCACCCCTCCACTTT
j_gene: TRBJ1-5; abundance: NA; d_gene: TRBD1; v_gene: TRBV18; CDR3aa: CASSGTAYSNQPQHF; CDR3nt: TGTGCCAGCTCAGGGACAGCTTATAGCAATCAGCCCCAGCATTTT
j_gene: TRBJ1-6; abundance: NA; d_gene: NA; v_gene: TRBV19; CDR3aa: CASSASSYNSPLHF; CDR3nt: TGTGCCAGTAGTGCGAGCTCCTATAATTCACCCCTCCACTTT
j_gene: TRBJ2-1; abundance: NA; d_gene: NA; v_gene: TRBV7-9; CDR3aa: CASSPPSGDEQFF; CDR3nt: TGTGCCAGCAGCCCCCCTTCGGGGGATGAGCAGTTCTTC
j_gene: TRBJ1-1; abundance: NA; d_gene: NA; v_gene: TRBV27; CDR3aa: CASRGGVSTEAFF; CDR3nt: TGTGCCAGCAGGGGAGGAGTGAGCACTGAAGCTTTCTTT